This T cell receptor (beta chain) came from a study of Graves' ophthalmopathy and Graves' hyperthyroidism. This clonotype was seen only a few times. Antigen specificity is unknown. In germline, CDR1 is MNHEY, CDR2 SVGAGI. The CDR3 is made up of 13 amino acids. Trimming took off 6 bases at V and 0 bases at J, with 9 bases between the two ends. The TCR beta CDR3 regions underwent amplification from RNA transcripts. HTBI primers were employed in first-round RT-PCR, then a second-round multiplex PCR followed. One entry per CDR3 protein, called by TCRdb with MiXCR from the multiplex PCR reads. The table lists over a million distinct CDR3 sequences, less than 45% of them singletons. General study points: In blood appeared most of the expanded thyroid clonotypes whose frequency exceeded 0.001. Built on 13 signatures, a model told ophthalmopathy apart from stable hyperthyroidism with approximately 85% sensitivity and over 80% specificity.

The V call is TRBV6-5, the J call TRBJ2-7, with a weak D call TRBD1 (6 bases). The receptor comes from an adult man with Graves' hyperthyroidism. The sample taken for sequencing was peripheral blood or thyroid tissue (not recorded which). The CDR3 spells CASRGQFSYEQYF. CDR3 coding DNA: TGTGCCAGCAGAGGACAGTTCTCCTACGAGCAGTACTTC.